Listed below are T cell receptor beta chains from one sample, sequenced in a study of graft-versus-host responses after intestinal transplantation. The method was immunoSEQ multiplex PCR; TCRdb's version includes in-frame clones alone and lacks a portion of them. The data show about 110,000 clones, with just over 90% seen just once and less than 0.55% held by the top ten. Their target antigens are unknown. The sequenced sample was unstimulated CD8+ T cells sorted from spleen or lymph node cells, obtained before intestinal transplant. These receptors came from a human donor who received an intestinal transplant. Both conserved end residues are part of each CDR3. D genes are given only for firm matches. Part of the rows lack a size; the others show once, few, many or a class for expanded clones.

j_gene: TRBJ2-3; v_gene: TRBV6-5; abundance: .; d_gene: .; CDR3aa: CAVREGQGTDTQYF; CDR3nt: TGTGCCGTTAGAGAGGGGCAGGGCACAGATACGCAGTATTTT
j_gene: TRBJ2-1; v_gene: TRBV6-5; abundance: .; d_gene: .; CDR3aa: CASSWFGTAGSYEQFF; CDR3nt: TGTGCCAGCAGTTGGTTTGGGACGGCAGGTTCCTATGAGCAGTTCTTC
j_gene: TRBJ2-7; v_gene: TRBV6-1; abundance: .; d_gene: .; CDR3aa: CASSDFSYEQYF; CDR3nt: TGTGCCAGCAGTGATTTCTCCTACGAGCAGTACTTC
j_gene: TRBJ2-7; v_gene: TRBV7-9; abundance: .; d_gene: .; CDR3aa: CASSFEGVTYEQYF; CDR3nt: TGTGCCAGCAGCTTCGAGGGGGTAACCTACGAGCAGTACTTC
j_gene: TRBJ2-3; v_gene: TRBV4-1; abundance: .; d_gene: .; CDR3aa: CASSQVAGSTDTQYF; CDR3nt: TGCGCCAGCAGCCAAGTCGCGGGGTCCACAGATACGCAGTATTTT
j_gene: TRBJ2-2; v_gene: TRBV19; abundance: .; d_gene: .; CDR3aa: CASGQNTGELFF; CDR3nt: TGTGCCTCAGGACAGAACACCGGGGAGCTGTTTTTT
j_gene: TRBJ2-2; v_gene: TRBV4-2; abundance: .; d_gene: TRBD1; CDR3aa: CASSQRTGGNTGELFF; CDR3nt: TGTGCCAGCAGCCAGCGGACAGGGGGCAACACCGGGGAGCTGTTTTTT
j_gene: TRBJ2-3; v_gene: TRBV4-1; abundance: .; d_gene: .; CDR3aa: CASSPAYRADTQYF; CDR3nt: TGCGCCAGCAGCCCCGCGTACAGGGCAGATACGCAGTATTTT
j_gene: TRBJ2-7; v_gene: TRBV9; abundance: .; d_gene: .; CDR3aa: CARDGSYEQYF; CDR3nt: TGTGCCAGGGACGGCTCCTACGAGCAGTACTTC
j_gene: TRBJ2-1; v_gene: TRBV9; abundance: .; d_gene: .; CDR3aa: CASSAPGGTGRNEQFF; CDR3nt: TGTGCCAGCAGCGCCCCGGGGGGGACAGGACGCAATGAGCAGTTCTTC
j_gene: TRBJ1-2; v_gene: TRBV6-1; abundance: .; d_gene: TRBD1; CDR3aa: CASSWVGTEDGYTF; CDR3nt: TGTGCCAGCAGTTGGGTTGGGACAGAGGATGGCTACACCTTC
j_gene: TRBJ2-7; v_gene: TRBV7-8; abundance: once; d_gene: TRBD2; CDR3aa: CASSLETGLAGVGEQYF; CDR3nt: TGTGCCAGCAGCTTAGAGACGGGACTAGCGGGAGTAGGGGAGCAGTACTTC
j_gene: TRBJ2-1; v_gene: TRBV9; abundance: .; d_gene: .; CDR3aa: CASSQPRGEQFF; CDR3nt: TGTGCCAGCAGCCAACCCCGTGGTGAGCAGTTCTTC
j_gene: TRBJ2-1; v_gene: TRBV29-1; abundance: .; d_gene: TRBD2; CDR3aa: CSVEDPVGLAGDEQFF; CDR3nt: TGCAGCGTTGAAGATCCTGTGGGACTAGCGGGAGATGAGCAGTTCTTC
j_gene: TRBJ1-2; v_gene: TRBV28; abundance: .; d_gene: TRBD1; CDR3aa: CASSLCRLGGCYYGYTF; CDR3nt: TGTGCCAGCAGTTTATGTCGTTTAGGGGGCTGTTACTATGGCTACACCTTC
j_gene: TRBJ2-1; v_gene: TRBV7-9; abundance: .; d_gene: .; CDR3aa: CASRMAGPYNEQFF; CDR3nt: TGTGCCAGCAGGATGGCGGGACCCTACAATGAGCAGTTCTTC
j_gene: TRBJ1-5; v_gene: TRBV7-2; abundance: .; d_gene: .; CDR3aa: CASSRGTSNQPQHF; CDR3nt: TGTGCCAGCAGCCGCGGGACAAGCAATCAGCCCCAGCATTTT
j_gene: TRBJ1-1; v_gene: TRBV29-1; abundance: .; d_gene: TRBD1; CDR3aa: CSAPGQGTEAFF; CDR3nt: TGCAGCGCTCCAGGACAGGGCACTGAAGCTTTCTTT
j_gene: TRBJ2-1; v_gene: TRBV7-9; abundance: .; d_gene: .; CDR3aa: CASSLGTSGWIF; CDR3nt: TGTGCCAGCAGCTTAGGGACCTCGGGTTGGATCTTC
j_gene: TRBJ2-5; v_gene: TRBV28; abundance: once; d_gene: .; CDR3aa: CASFRGTSEETQYF; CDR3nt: TGTGCCAGCTTCCGTGGGACCTCTGAAGAGACCCAGTACTTC
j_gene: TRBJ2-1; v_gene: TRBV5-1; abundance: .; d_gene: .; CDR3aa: CASSTPLGPREQFF; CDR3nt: TGCGCCAGCAGCACCCCACTCGGGCCACGGGAGCAGTTCTTC
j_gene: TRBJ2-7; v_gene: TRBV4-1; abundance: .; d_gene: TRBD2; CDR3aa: CASSPQSRETYEQYF; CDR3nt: TGCGCCAGCAGCCCTCAGTCGCGGGAGACCTACGAGCAGTACTTC
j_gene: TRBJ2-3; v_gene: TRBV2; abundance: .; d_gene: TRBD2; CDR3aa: CAFPGTSGSSDTQYF; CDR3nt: TGTGCCTTTCCCGGGACTAGCGGGAGCTCAGATACGCAGTATTTT
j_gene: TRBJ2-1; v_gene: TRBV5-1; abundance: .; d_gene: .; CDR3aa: CASSLSATLISYNEQFF; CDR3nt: TGCGCCAGCAGCTTGTCAGCAACTCTCATTTCCTACAATGAGCAGTTCTTC
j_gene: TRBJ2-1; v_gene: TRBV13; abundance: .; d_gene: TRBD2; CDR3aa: CASSLGGLAPYNEQFF; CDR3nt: TGTGCCAGCAGCTTAGGGGGACTAGCTCCCTACAATGAGCAGTTCTTC
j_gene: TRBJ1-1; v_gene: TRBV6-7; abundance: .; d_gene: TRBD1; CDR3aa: CASSVDRGNTEAFF; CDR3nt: TGTGCCAGCAGCGTTGACAGGGGGAACACTGAAGCTTTCTTT
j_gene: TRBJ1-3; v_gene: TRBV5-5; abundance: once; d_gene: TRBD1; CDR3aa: CASRIGTGAGNTIYF; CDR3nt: TGTGCCAGCAGAATAGGGACAGGGGCTGGAAACACCATATATTTT
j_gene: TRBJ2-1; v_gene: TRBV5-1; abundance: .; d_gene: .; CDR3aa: CASSFKLFRYNEQFF; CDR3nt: TGCGCCAGCAGCTTTAAACTCTTTCGCTACAATGAGCAGTTCTTC
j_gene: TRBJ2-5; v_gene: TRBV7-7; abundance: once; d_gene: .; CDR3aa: CASSLDSSQFGQYF; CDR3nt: TGTGCTAGCAGCTTAGATTCCTCTCAATTCGGCCAGTACTTC
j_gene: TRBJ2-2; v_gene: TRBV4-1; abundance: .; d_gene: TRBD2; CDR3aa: CASSLRLGGPTGELFF; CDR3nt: TGCGCCAGCAGCTTACGCCTGGGAGGGCCCACCGGGGAGCTGTTTTTT
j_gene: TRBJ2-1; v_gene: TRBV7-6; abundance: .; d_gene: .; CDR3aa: CASSTKGGRNEQFF; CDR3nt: TGTGCCAGCAGTACAAAAGGGGGGCGCAATGAGCAGTTCTTC
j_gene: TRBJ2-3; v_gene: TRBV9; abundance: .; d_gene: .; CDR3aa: CASSGTERDTQYF; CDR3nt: TGTGCCAGCAGCGGGACAGAGAGGGATACGCAGTATTTT
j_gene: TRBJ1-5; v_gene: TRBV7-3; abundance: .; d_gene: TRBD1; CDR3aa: CASSSTGGNQPQHF; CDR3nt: TGTGCCAGCAGCTCAACAGGGGGCAATCAGCCCCAGCATTTT
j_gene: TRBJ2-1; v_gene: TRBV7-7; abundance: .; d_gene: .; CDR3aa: CASSDLMYNEQFF; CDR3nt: TGTGCTAGCAGCGATCTTATGTACAATGAGCAGTTCTTC
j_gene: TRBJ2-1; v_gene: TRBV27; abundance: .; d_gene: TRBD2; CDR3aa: CASRLGTSGYNEQFF; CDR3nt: TGTGCCAGCAGGTTGGGGACTAGCGGCTACAATGAGCAGTTCTTC
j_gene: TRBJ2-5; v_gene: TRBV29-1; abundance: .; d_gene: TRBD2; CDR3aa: CSVPGGETQYF; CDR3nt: TGCAGCGTCCCGGGGGGAGAGACCCAGTACTTC
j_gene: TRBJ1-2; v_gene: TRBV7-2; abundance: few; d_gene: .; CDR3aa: CASSLGGLPMYGYTF; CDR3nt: TGTGCCAGCAGCTTAGGGGGACTGCCTATGTATGGCTACACCTTC
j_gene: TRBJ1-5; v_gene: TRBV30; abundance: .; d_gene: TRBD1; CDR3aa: CAWSPGTASNQPQHF; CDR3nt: TGTGCCTGGAGTCCCGGGACAGCGAGCAATCAGCCCCAGCATTTT
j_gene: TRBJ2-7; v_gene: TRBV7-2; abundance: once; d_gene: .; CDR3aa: CASSPGDMDF; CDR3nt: TGTGCCAGCAGCCCAGGGGACATGGACTTC
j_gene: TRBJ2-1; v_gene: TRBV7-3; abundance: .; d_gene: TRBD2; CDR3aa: CASSGGASGNNEQFF; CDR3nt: TGTGCCAGCAGCGGCGGGGCTAGCGGAAACAATGAGCAGTTCTTC
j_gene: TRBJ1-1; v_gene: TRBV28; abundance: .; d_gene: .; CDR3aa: CASSLDGLNTEAFF; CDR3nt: TGTGCCAGCAGTCTTGACGGACTGAACACTGAAGCTTTCTTT
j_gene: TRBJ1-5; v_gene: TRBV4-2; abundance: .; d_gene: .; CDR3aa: CASSQEAGNQPQHF; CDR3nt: TGTGCCAGCAGCCAAGAGGCAGGCAATCAGCCCCAGCATTTT
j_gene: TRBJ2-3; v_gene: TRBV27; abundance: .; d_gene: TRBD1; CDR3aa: CASSSDRARDTQYF; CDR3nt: TGTGCCAGCAGTTCTGACAGGGCCAGAGATACGCAGTATTTT
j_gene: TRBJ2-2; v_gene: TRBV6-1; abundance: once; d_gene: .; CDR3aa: CASSEARSSRANTGELFF; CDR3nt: TGTGCCAGCAGTGAAGCTAGATCGTCCAGGGCGAACACCGGGGAGCTGTTTTTT
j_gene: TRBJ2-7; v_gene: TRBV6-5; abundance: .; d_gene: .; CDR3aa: CASSPLSGGYEQYF; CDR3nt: TGTGCCAGCAGTCCGCTATCAGGGGGGTACGAGCAGTACTTC
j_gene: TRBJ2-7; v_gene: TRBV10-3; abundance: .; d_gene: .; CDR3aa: CAISGPQGRYEQYF; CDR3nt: TGTGCCATCAGCGGACCTCAGGGAAGGTACGAGCAGTACTTC
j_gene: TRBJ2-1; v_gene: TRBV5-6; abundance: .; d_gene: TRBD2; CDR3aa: CASSLLVMPSGLLDEQFF; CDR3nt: TGTGCCAGCAGCTTGTTGGTTATGCCTAGCGGGCTTCTAGATGAGCAGTTCTTC
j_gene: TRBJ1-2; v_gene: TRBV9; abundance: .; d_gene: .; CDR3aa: CASSVDLGAGDGYTF; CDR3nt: TGTGCCAGCAGCGTAGATCTAGGGGCAGGGGATGGCTACACCTTC
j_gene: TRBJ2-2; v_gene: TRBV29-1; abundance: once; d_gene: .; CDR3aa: CSVSGGTNTGELFF; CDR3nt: TGCAGCGTTTCGGGCGGGACAAACACCGGGGAGCTGTTTTTT
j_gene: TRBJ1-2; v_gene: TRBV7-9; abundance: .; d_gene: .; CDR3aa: CASSLQRGIYTF; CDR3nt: TGTGCCAGCAGCTTACAGAGGGGCATCTACACCTTC
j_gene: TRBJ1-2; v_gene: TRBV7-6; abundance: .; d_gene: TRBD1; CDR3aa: CASSLKQGAGYGYTF; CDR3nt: TGTGCCAGCAGCTTAAAGCAGGGGGCAGGCTATGGCTACACCTTC
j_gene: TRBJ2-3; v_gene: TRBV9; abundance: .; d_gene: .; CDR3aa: CASSVAGGPGTDTQYF; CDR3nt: TGTGCCAGCAGCGTAGCTGGCGGGCCGGGCACAGATACGCAGTATTTT
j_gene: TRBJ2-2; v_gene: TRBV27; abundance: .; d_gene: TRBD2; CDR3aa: CASSAGRAGTGELFF; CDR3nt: TGTGCCAGCAGTGCCGGGAGGGCCGGAACCGGGGAGCTGTTTTTT
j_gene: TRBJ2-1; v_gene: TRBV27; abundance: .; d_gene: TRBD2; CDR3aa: CASTPSGGTYNEQFF; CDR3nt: TGTGCCAGCACCCCTAGCGGGGGCACCTACAATGAGCAGTTCTTC
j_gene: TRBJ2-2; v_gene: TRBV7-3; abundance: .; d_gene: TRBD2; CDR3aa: CASGTSGYTGELFF; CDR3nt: TGTGCCAGCGGGACTAGCGGATACACCGGGGAGCTGTTTTTT